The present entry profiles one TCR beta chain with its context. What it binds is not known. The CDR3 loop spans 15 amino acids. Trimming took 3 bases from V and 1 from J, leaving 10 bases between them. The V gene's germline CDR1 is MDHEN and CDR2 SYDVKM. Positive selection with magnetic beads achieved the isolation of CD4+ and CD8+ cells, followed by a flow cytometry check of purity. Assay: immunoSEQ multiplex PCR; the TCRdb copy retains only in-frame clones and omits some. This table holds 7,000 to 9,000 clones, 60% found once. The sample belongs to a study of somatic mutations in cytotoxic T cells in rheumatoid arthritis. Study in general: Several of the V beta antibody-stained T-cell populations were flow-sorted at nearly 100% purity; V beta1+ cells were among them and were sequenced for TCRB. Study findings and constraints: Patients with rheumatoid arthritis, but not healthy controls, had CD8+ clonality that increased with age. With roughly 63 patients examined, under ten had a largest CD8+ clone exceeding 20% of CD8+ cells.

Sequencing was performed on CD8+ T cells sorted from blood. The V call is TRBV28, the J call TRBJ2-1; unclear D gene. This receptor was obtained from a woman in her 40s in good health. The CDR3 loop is CASSLLEPSYNEQFF. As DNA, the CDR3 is TGTGCCAGCAGTTTGTTGGAACCTTCCTACAATGAGCAGTTCTTC.